This record concerns one TCR beta chain sequence. Its antigen remains unidentified. A read error may produce the germline difference seen at one junction end. These data originate in a study of blood T cells in healthy people across ages. Study findings and constraints: Unsorted PBMCs ruled out conclusive naive versus antigen-experienced comparison. Strong correlation existed between TCR beta diversity and naive T cell percentage.

From germline, CDR1 is SGHVS and CDR2 FNYEAQ. This CDR3 has 14 amino acids. Then a second PCR, running about 6 to 11 cycles, was carried out with a sample-barcoded 5' primer and a J-beta primer mix. TCRdb ran MiXCR on the 5' RACE reads and lists one entry per CDR3 protein. Of approximately 730,000 distinct CDR3 sequences in the sample, about 42% are singletons; the top ten hold 20% to 25%. This TCR was recovered from an older woman in good health. Sequencing input: blood. The chain combines TRBV7-6 with TRBJ2-1; 7 bases fit TRBD1. DNA of the CDR3: TGTGCCAACAGCTTAGCGCCTCAGGGGGACGAGCAGTTCTTC. Its translation is CANSLAPQGDEQFF.